This TCR beta chain appears in the sequencing data of a study of blood T cell repertoires in COVID-19. Study context: There were acute and convalescent COVID-19 samples, and they came from the United States, Italy and Spain. PBMCs, B-cell-depleted T cells, or T cells provided the cDNA or gDNA that made up the material.

The CDR3 loop spans 18 amino acids. Germline assignment: CDR1 SEHNR and CDR2 FQNEAQ (reference sequence). V lost 4 bases, J lost 4 bases, and 12 bases stayed unmatched. Per the original data handling: The assay estimated nucleated cells by amplifying reference gene primers. The assay was immunoSEQ multiplex PCR, and TCRdb's table has in-frame clones only and misses some. The V and J calls and clone size come from that table; D and trimming were worked out from the DNA. The sample holds around 260,000 clones; around 88% are singletons and the top ten take roughly 1.9%. Sequencing was done on a sample of peripheral blood. This chain uses TRBV7-9 with TRBJ2-1; 11 bases line up with TRBD2. The TCR was taken from a man aged 25 to 40 with active or convalescent COVID-19. As DNA, the CDR3 is TGTGCCAGCAGCTCGGACAGGGTCCGACTAGCGGGGTACAATGAGCAGTTCTTC. It translates to CASSSDRVRLAGYNEQFF.